This T cell receptor (beta chain) was identified during a study of T-cell memory formation after mild COVID-19. Study background: Largely donor-specific sequence clusters came from a couple of donors. General study results and limits: CD4+ contracting clones lay mainly in CM and EM, CD8+ ones in EMRA. Researchers found some responding clones in pre-infection memory, a sign that cross-reactive memory joined. Whereas later expanders leaned CD4+, clones contracting day 15 to 85 showed a balanced CD4/CD8 makeup.

This CDR3 comprises 16 residues. CDR1 and CDR2 (germline): SGHTA, FQGNSA. The ends were cut back, 5 bases at V and 4 bases at J, with 18 bases in the middle. This clonotype has a handful of counts. The antigen is not known. TCRdb called the 5' RACE reads again in MiXCR, with one record for every CDR3 protein. The sample shows about 500,000 distinct CDR3 sequences, roughly 21% of them seen only once. This sequence was found in an adult woman who had mild COVID-19 (a few samples of this study predate the infection). Cell type and time point are not known. The chain joins TRBV7-2 to TRBJ1-5, with D hard to call. Sample: PBMCs or a T cell subset sorted from them (not recorded which). The CDR3 protein is CASSRSPGLGNQPQHF. For the CDR3, the DNA is TGTGCCAGCAGCCGATCCCCCGGGCTGGGAAATCAGCCCCAGCATTTT.